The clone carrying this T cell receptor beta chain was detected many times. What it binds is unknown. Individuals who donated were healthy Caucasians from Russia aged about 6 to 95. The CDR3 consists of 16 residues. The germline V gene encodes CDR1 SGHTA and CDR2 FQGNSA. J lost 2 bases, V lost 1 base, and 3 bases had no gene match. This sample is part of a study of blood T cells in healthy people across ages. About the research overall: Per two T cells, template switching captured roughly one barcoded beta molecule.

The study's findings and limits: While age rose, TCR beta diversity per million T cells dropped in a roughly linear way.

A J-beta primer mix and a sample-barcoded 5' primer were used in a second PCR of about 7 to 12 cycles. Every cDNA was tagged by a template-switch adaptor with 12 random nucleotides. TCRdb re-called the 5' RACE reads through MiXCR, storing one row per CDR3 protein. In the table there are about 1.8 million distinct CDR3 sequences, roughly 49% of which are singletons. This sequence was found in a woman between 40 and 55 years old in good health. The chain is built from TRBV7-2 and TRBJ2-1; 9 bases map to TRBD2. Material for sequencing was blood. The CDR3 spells CASSLVASGAYNEQFF. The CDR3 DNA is TGTGCCAGCAGCTTAGTGGCTAGCGGGGCCTACAATGAGCAGTTCTTC.